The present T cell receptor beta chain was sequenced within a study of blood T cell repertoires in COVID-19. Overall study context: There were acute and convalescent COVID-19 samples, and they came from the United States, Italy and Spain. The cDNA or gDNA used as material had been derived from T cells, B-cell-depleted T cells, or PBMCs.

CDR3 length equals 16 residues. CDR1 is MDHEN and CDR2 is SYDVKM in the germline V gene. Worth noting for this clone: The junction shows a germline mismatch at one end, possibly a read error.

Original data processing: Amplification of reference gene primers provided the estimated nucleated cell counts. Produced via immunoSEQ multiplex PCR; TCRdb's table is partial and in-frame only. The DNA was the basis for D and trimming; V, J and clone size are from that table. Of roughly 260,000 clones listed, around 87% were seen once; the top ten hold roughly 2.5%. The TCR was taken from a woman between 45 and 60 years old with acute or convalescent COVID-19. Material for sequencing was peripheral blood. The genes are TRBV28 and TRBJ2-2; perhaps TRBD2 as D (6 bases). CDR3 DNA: TGTGCCAGCAGTTTCCTCGTCCCTGAGGAGGGCCGGGGAGCTGTTTTT. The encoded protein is CASSFLVPEEGRGAVF.